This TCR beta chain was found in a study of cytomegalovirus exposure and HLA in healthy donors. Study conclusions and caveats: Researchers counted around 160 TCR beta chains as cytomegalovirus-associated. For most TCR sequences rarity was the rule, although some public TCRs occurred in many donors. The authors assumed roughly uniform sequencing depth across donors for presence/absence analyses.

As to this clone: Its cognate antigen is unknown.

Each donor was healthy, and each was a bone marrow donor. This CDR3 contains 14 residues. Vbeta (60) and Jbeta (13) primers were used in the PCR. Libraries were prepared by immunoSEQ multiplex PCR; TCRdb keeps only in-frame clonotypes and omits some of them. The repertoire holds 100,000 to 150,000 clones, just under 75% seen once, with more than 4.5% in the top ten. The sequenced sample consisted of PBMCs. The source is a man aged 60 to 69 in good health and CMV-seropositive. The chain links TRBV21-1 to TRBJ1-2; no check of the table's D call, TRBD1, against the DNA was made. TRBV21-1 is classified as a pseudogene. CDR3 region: CASSKVQVNYGYTF. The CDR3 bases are TGTGCCAGCAGCAAAGTCCAGGTTAACTATGGCTACACCTTC.